This is a list of T cell receptor beta chains from one sample in a study of T cell repertoires in cytomegalovirus infection. TCRdb recomputed calls from the reads with MiXCR, one row per CDR3 protein. This sample yields about 680,000 distinct CDR3 sequences, of which 20% to 25% are seen a single time; 7% to 9% belongs to the top ten. Sequenced: CD8+ T cells from PBMCs. These receptors all come from a human donor in good health (CMV status not recorded). Some clones in this sample may be carry-over from other donors' samples. The conserved cysteine and the conserved F or W are not part of the CDR3 here.

j_call	v_call	cdr3_aa
TRBJ2-2	TRBV6-2/TRBV6-3	ASSYTTQNTGERF
TRBJ1-1	TRBV7-6	ASSSRQGVGNTEAF
TRBJ1-4	TRBV28	ASSPRVRAEGVF
TRBJ1-1	TRBV20-1	SARDRRENTEAF
TRBJ2-2	TRBV2	ASSEGWTANTGELF
TRBJ2-4	TRBV7-2	ASSLGQGYIQY
TRBJ1-5	TRBV12-3/TRBV12-4	ASSFGSHNSNQPQH
TRBJ2-3	TRBV15	ATSYPGVRVSTDTQY
TRBJ2-2	TRBV7-9	ASSPNSPAANTGELF
TRBJ1-4	TRBV29-1	SVAEGANEKLF
TRBJ2-3	TRBV7-2	ASSLTTSAADTQY
TRBJ2-5	TRBV2	ATLPGRGEREETQY
TRBJ1-5	TRBV28	ASSFARGRGQPQH
TRBJ2-1	TRBV20-1	SALAGDHNEQF
TRBJ2-7	TRBV7-9	ASSFRAAYEQY
TRBJ2-7	TRBV2	ASSEWGSGEYEQY
TRBJ2-2	TRBV7-9	ASSSTDNTGELF
TRBJ2-2	TRBV28	ASSLMDHPNTGELF
TRBJ2-2	TRBV7-2	ASRTGRGTNTGELF
TRBJ1-4	TRBV6-1	ASSEGLSNEKLF
TRBJ2-1	TRBV7-9	ASSPTGTGGYNEQF
TRBJ1-1	TRBV5-1	ASSFSGTVNTEAF
TRBJ1-5	TRBV2	ASPRQTGGEGSNQPQH
TRBJ2-1	TRBV19	ASSIDFGAGVYNEQF
TRBJ1-2	TRBV20-1	SAREGINYGYT
TRBJ1-2	TRBV11-2	ASSLGEPGSYGCT
TRBJ2-5	TRBV4-1	ASSHPTLGTAGLLETQY
TRBJ1-1	TRBV7-3	ASSSLGGPNTEAF
TRBJ2-7	TRBV10-3	AISEPGQGTHEQY
TRBJ2-3	TRBV2	ASSERRKRTDTQY
TRBJ2-3	TRBV7-9	ASSPRTGSDTDTQY
TRBJ1-6	TRBV23-1	ASSQPDPINSPLH
TRBJ2-2	TRBV5-5	ASSSDRGRTGELF